This T cell receptor (beta chain) was captured in a study of cytomegalovirus exposure and HLA in healthy donors. About this clone itself: Its antigen is not known.

Notes on the study in general: Further analysis was carried out later, and it showed several of the most significant clusters appearing linked to common viral pathogens. An analysis that came later showed most CMV-associated TCR beta chains appearing HLA-restricted. Sequencing probably produced one cluster of sequence variants that were highly shared.

The CDR3 spans 14 residues. V was clipped by 5 bases and J by 7 bases, with 15 bases between them. Looked up from germline, CDR1 is MNHEY and CDR2 is SMNVEV (reference sequence). Researchers ran the PCR with 60 Vbeta and 13 Jbeta primers. Sequencing used immunoSEQ multiplex PCR; TCRdb keeps in-frame clones, though not all of them. The sample holds under 45,000 clones. The gene calls are TRBV27 and TRBJ2-1; possibly TRBD1 for D (6 bases). The sequence was obtained from a male donor in good health and CMV-seronegative. Sequencing was done on a sample of PBMCs. The CDR3 protein is CASSPYEGENEQFF. CDR3 nucleotide sequence: TGTGCCAGCAGTCCTTACGAGGGGGAGAATGAGCAGTTCTTC.